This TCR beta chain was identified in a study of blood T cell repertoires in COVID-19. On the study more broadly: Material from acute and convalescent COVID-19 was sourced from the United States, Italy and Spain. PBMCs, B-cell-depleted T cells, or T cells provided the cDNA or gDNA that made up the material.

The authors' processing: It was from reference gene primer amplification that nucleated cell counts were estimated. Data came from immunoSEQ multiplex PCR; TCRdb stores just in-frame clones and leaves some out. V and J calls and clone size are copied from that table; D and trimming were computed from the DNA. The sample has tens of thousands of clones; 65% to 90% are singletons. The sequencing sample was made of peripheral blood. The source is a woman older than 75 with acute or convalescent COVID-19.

The CDR3: CASSTHGQGKISPLHF. The CDR3 bases are TGTGCCAGCAGTACCCACGGACAGGGCAAAATTTCACCCCTCCACTTT. V gene TRBV6-6 combines with J gene TRBJ1-6; 8 bases map to TRBD1. The CDR3 runs 16 residues. The germline V gene has CDR1 MNHNY and CDR2 SVGAGI (reference sequence). J was trimmed by 9 bases and V by 5 bases; bases with no gene match: 12.